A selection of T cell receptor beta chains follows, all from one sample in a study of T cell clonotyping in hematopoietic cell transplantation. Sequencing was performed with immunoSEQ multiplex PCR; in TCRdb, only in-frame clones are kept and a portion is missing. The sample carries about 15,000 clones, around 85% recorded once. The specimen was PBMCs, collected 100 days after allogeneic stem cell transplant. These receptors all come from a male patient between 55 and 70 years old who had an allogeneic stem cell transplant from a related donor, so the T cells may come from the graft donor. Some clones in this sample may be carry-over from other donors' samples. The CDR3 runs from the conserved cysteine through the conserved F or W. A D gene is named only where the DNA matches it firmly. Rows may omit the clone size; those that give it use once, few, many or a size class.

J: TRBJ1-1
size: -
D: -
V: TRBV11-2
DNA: TGTGCCAGCAGCGGAGCTCTTGGCGGGTACACTGAAGCTTTCTTT
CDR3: CASSGALGGYTEAFF

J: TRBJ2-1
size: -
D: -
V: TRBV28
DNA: TGTGCCAGCAGTCTCTCAGGGGTTCTGTGGAATGAGCAGTTCTTC
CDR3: CASSLSGVLWNEQFF

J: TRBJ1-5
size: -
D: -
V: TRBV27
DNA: TGTGCCAGCAGTTACCGCAGCGCCAATCAGCCCCAGCATTTT
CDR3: CASSYRSANQPQHF

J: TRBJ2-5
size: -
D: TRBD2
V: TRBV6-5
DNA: TGTGCCAGCAGTTACGCTGGGGGGGAGGGGCCCCAGTACTTC
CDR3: CASSYAGGEGPQYF

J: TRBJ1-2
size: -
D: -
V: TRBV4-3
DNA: TGCGCCAGCAGCGTGGGTGGTGCCGGATATGGCTACACCTTC
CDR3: CASSVGGAGYGYTF

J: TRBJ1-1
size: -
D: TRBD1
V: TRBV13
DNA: TGTGCCAGCAGCTCGGACAGGGGAGATGAAGCTTTCTTT
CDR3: CASSSDRGDEAFF

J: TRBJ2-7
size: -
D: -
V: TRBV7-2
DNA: TGTGCCAGCAGCTCGCCGGACAGCTCCTACGAGCAGTACTTC
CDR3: CASSSPDSSYEQYF

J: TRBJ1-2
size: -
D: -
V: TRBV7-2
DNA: TGTGCCAGCAGCGTGAGGGACGGAACCTATGGCTACACCTTC
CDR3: CASSVRDGTYGYTF

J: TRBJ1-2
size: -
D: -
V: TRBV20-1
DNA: TGCAGTGCTCCGAGACAGGATGGCTACACCTTC
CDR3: CSAPRQDGYTF

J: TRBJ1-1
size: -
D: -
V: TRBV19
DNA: TGTGCCAGTAGTATCGGAGGGGTCACTGAAGCTTTCTTT
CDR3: CASSIGGVTEAFF

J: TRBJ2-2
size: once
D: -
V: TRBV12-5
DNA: TGTGCTAGTGGTTTGGTACGGGGCCGCAACACCGGGGAGCTGTTTTTT
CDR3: CASGLVRGRNTGELFF

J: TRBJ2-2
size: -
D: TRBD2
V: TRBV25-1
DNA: TGTGCCAGCAGTCAGGGTCAGGGAGGGGCAGGGGAGCTGTTTTTT
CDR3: CASSQGQGGAGELFF

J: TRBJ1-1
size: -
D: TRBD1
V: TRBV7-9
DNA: TGTGCCAGCAGCTTAGGGACAGGCTCACCTGAAGCTTTCTTT
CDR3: CASSLGTGSPEAFF

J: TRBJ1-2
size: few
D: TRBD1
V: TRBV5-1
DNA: TGCGCCAGCAGCCCGATACAGGGGCTAGTAAGCGGCTACACCTTC
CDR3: CASSPIQGLVSGYTF

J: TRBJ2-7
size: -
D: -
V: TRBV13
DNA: TGTGCCAGCAGCTCCTCCGGGGATACGAGCTCCTACGAGCAGTACTTC
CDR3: CASSSSGDTSSYEQYF

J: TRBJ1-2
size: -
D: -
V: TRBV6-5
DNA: TGTGCCAGCAGTGTTCAGGCCTATGGCTACACCTTC
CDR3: CASSVQAYGYTF